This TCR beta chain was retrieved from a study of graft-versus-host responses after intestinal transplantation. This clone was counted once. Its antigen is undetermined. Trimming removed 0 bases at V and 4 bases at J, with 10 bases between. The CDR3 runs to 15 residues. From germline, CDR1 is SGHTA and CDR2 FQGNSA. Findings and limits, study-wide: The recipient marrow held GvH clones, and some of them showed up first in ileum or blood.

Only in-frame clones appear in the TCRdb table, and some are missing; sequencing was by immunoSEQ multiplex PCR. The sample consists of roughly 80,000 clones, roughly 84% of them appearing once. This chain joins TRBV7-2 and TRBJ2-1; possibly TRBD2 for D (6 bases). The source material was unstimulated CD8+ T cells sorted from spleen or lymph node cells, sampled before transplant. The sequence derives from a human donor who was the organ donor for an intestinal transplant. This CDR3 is CASSLAPGDYNEQFF. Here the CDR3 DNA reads TGTGCCAGCAGCTTAGCACCGGGGGATTACAATGAGCAGTTCTTC.